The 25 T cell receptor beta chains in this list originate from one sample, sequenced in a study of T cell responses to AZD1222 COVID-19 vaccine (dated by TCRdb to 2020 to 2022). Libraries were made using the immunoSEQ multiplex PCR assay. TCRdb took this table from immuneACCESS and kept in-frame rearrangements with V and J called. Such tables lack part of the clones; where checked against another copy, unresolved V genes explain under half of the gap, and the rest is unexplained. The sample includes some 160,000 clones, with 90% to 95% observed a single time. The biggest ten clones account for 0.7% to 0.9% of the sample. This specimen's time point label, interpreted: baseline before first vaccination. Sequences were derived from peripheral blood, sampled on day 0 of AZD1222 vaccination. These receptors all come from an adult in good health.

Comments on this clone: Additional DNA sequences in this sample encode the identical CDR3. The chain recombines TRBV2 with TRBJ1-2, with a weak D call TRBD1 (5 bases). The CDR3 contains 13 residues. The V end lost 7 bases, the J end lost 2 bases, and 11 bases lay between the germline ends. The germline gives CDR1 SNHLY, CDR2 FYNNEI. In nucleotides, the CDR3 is TGTGCCAGCAAGAGGGACTCCAACTATGGCTACACCTTC. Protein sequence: CASKRDSNYGYTF.

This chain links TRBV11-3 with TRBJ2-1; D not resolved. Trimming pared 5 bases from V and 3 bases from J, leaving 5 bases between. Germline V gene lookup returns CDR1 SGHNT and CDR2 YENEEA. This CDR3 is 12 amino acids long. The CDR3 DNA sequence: TGTGCCAGCAGCCCCGACTACAATGAGCAGTTCTTC. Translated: CASSPDYNEQFF.

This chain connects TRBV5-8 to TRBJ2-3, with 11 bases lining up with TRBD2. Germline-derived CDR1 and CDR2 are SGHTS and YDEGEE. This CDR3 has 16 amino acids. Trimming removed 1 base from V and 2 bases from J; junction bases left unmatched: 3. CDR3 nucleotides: TGTGCCAGCAGCTTGAGGGGACTAGCGGCCACAGATACGCAGTATTTT. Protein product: CASSLRGLAATDTQYF.

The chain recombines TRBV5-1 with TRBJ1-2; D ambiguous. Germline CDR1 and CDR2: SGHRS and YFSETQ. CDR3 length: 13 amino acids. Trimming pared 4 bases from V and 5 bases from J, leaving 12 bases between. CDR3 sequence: CASSPSQQYGYTF. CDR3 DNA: TGCGCCAGCAGCCCTTCCCAGCAGTATGGCTACACCTTC. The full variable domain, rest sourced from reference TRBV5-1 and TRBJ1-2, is KAGVTQTPRYLIKTRGQQVTLSCSPISGHRSVSWYQQTPGQGLQFLFEYFSETQRNKGNFPGRFSGRQFSNSRSEMNVSTLELGDSALYLCASSPSQQYGYTFGSGTRLTVV.

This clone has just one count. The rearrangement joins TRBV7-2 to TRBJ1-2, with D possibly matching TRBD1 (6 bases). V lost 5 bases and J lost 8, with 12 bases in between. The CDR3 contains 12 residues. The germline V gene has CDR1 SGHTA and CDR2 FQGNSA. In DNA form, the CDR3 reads TGTGCCAGCAGCAGTCAGGGGTGGGGCTACACCTTC. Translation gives CASSSQGWGYTF.

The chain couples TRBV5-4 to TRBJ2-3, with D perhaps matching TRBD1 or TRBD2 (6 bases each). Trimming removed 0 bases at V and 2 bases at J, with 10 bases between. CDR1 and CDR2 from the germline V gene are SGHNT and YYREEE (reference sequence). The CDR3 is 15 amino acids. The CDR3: CASSLEGGATDTQYF. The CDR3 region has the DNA TGTGCCAGCAGCTTGGAGGGGGGCGCCACAGATACGCAGTATTTT.

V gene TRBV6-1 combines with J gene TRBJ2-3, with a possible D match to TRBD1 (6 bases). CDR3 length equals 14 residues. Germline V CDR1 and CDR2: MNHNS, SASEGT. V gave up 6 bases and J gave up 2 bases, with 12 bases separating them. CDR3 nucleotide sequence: TGTGCCAGCAGGGGACAACTTTCCACAGATACGCAGTATTTT. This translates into CASRGQLSTDTQYF.

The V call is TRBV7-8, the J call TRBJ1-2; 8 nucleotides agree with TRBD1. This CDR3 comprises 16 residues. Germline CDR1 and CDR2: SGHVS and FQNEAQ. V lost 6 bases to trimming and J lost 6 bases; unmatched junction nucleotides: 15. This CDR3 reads CASRQNIWDRHHGYTF. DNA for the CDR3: TGTGCCAGCAGGCAAAATATATGGGACAGGCACCATGGCTACACCTTC.

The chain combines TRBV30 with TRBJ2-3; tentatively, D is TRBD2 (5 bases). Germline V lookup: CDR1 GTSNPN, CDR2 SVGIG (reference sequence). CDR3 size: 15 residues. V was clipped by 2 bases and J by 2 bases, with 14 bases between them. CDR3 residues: CAWSKRRVLTDTQYF. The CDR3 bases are TGTGCCTGGAGTAAGAGGCGGGTCCTCACAGATACGCAGTATTTT.

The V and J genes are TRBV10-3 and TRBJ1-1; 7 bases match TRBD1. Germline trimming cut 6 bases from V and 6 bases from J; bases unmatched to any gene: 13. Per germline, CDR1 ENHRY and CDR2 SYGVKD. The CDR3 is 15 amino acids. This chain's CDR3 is CAISLREGAGAEAFF. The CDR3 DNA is TGTGCCATCAGCCTCAGGGAGGGGGCAGGGGCTGAAGCTTTCTTT.

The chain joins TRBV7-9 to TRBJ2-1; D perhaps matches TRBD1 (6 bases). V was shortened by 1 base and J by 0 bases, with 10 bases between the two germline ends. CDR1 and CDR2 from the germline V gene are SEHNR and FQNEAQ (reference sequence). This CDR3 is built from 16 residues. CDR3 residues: CASSLGGHPSYNEQFF. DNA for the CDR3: TGTGCCAGCAGCTTAGGGGGACACCCCTCCTACAATGAGCAGTTCTTC.

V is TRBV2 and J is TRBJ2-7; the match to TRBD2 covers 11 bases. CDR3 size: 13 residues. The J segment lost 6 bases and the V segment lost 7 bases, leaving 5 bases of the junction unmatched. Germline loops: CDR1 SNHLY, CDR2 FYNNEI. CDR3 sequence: CASIIAGGSEQYF. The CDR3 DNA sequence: TGTGCCAGCATAATAGCGGGGGGGAGCGAGCAGTACTTC.

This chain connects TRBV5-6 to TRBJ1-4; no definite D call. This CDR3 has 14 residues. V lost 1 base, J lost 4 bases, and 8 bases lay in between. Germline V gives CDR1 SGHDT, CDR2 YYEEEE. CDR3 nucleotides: TGTGCCAGCAGCTTGTGGAGCTATAATGAAAAACTGTTTTTT. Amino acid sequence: CASSLWSYNEKLFF.

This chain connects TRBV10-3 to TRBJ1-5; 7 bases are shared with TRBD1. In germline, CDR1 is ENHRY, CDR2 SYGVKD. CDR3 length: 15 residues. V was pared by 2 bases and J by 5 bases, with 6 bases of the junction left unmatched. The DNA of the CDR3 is TGTGCCATCAGTGAGGCGGGACAGTCAGATCAGCCCCAGCATTTT. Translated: CAISEAGQSDQPQHF.

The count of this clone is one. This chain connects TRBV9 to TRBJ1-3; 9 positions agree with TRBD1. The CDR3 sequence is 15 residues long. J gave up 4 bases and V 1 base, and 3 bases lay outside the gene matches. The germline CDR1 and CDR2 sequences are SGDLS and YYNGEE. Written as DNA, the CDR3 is TGTGCCAGCAGCGTATGGGGGACAGGGGGAAACACCATATATTTT. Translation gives CASSVWGTGGNTIYF.

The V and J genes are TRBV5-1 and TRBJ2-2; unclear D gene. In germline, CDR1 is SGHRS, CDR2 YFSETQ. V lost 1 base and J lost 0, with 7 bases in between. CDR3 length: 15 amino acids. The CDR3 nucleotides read TGCGCCAGCAGCTTGAGAACCGCGAACACCGGGGAGCTGTTTTTT. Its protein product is CASSLRTANTGELFF.

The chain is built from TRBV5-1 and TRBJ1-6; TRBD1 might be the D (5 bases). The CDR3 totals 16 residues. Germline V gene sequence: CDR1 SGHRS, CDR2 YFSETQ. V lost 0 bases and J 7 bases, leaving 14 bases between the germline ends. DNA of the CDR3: TGCGCCAGCAGCTTGGAAGGTGCAGGGTCAAATTCACCCCTCCACTTT. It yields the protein CASSLEGAGSNSPLHF.

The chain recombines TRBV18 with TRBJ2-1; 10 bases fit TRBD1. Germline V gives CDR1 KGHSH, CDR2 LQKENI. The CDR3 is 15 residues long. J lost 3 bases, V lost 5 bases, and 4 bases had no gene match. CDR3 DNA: TGTGCCAGCTCAATCCGGGACAGGGGCTACAATGAGCAGTTCTTC. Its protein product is CASSIRDRGYNEQFF.

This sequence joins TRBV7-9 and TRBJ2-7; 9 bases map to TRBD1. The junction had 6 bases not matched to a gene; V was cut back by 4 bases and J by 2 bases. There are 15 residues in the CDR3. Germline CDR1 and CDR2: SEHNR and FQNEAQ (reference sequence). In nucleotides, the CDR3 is TGTGCCAGCAGCTCATGGACAGGGGATCCCTACGAGCAGTACTTC. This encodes CASSSWTGDPYEQYF.

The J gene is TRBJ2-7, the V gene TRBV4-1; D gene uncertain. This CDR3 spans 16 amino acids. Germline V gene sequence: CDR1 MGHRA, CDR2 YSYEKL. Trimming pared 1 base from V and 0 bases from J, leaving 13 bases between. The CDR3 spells CASSQGVLVSSYEQYF. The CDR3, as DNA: TGCGCCAGCAGCCAAGGGGTCTTAGTGTCCTCCTACGAGCAGTACTTC.

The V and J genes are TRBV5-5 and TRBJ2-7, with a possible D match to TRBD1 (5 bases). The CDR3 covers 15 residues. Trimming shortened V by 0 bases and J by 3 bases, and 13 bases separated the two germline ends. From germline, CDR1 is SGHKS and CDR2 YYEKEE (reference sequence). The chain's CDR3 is CASSLGSGMLYEQYF. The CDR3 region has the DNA TGTGCCAGCAGCTTGGGGTCAGGGATGCTCTACGAGCAGTACTTC.

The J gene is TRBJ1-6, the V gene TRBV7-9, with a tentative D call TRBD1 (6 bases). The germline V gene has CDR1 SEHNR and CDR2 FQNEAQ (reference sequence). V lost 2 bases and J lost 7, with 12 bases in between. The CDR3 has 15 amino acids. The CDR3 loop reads CASSLRGGTNSPLHF. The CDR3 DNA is TGTGCCAGCAGCTTAAGGGGGGGTACGAATTCACCCCTCCACTTT.

CDR3 bases: TGTGCCAGCAGTACTTACACGAACACTGAAGCTTTCTTT. Protein sequence: CASSTYTNTEAFF. The rearrangement uses TRBV6-5 and TRBJ1-1; D remains unclear. There are 13 residues in the CDR3. V gave up 5 bases and J gave up 1 base, with 8 bases separating them. CDR1 and CDR2 (germline): MNHEY, SVGAGI.

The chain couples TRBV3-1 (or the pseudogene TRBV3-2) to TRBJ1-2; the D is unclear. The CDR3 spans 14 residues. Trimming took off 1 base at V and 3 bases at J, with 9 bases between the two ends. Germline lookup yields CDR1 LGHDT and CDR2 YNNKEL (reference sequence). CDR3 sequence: CASSQAGRDYGYTF. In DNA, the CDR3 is TGTGCCAGCAGCCAAGCTGGACGCGACTATGGCTACACCTTC.

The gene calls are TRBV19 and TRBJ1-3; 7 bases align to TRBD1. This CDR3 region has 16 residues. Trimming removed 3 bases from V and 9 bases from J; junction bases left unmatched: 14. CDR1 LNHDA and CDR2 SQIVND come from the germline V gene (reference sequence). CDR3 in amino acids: CASSMGGPGTVSTIYF. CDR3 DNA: TGTGCCAGTAGTATGGGGGGTCCCGGGACAGTTTCCACCATATATTTT. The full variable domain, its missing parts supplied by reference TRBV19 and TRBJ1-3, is DGGITQSPKYLFRKEGQNVTLSCEQNLNHDAMYWYRQDPGQGLRLIYYSQIVNDFQKGDIAEGYSVSREKKESFPLTVTSAQKNPTAFYLCASSMGGPGTVSTIYFGEGSWLTVV.